The 30 T cell receptor beta chains in this list originate from one sample, sequenced in a study of cytomegalovirus exposure and HLA in healthy donors. The study ran its PCR with 60 Vbeta and 13 Jbeta primers. Profiling relied on immunoSEQ multiplex PCR, and the TCRdb table lists in-frame clones only, not all of them. This table holds 95,000 or so clones, around 81% found once. Input material: PBMCs. Every receptor here comes from a woman between 65 and 79 years old in good health and CMV-seropositive.

This clone was observed many times. This chain connects TRBV4-1 to TRBJ1-4; the D is unclear. The CDR3 runs 15 residues. Looked up from germline, CDR1 is MGHRA and CDR2 is YSYEKL. V was cut by 3 bases and J by 8 bases, with 16 bases left in between. The CDR3 DNA reads as TGCGCCAGCAGCCACCCTCTGGACTTGGAAGAAAAACTGTTTTTT. Its translation is CASSHPLDLEEKLFF.

V is TRBV4-1 and J is TRBJ2-7, with a weak D call TRBD1 (6 bases). Germline V gene lookup returns CDR1 MGHRA and CDR2 YSYEKL. V was cut by 2 bases and J by 0 bases, with 14 bases left in between. The CDR3 has 16 residues. The CDR3 loop reads CASSQMEQGISYEQYF. The CDR3 nucleotides read TGCGCCAGCAGCCAAATGGAACAGGGAATCTCCTACGAGCAGTACTTC.

The J gene is TRBJ2-7, the V gene TRBV7-9; a possible D gene is TRBD1 (6 bases). Germline lookup yields CDR1 SEHNR and CDR2 FQNEAQ (reference sequence). The CDR3 length is 11 residues. The DNA of the CDR3 is TGTGCTTCCGAGGGGGACCACGAGCAGTACTTC. Its protein product is CASEGDHEQYF.

The V and J genes are TRBV7-6 and TRBJ2-1; 12 bases map to TRBD2. V was pared by 5 bases and J by 5 bases, with 13 bases of the junction left unmatched. This CDR3 contains 18 residues. Germline V gene sequence: CDR1 SGHVS, CDR2 FNYEAQ. Here the CDR3 DNA reads TGTGCCAGCAGCCGCCGCAATTTTCTAGCGGGGGGGAACAATGAGCAGTTCTTC. This codes for CASSRRNFLAGGNNEQFF.

J is TRBJ2-2 and V is TRBV7-9; 7 bases line up with TRBD2. V lost 5 bases to trimming and J lost 0 bases; unmatched junction nucleotides: 12. This CDR3 spans 18 amino acids. Germline V gives CDR1 SEHNR, CDR2 FQNEAQ (reference sequence). The CDR3 DNA sequence: TGTGCCAGCAGCAGGATCACTAGCGAGAAAACGAACACCGGGGAGCTGTTTTTT. The encoded protein is CASSRITSEKTNTGELFF.

The rearrangement joins TRBV10-3 to TRBJ2-2; 8 bases are a match to TRBD1. Germline V gene sequence: CDR1 ENHRY, CDR2 SYGVKD. This CDR3 spans 15 amino acids. The J segment lost 7 bases and the V segment lost 6 bases, leaving 10 bases of the junction unmatched. The CDR3 sequence: CAIRRAGGESGELFF. CDR3 nucleotides: TGTGCCATCAGGAGGGCAGGGGGCGAAAGCGGGGAGCTGTTTTTT.

The rearrangement links TRBV7-8 to TRBJ1-5; D remains ambiguous. CDR1 SGHVS and CDR2 FQNEAQ come from the germline V gene. The length of the CDR3 is 14 residues. V lost 2 bases, J lost 3 bases, and 8 bases lay in between. The CDR3 DNA reads TGTGCCAGCAGCTTATCGAGTGCCAATCAGCCCCAGCATTTT. Residues: CASSLSSANQPQHF.

The V call is TRBV5-5, the J call TRBJ2-2; 9 bases map to TRBD2. The germline V gene encodes CDR1 SGHKS and CDR2 YYEKEE (reference sequence). The CDR3 loop spans 16 amino acids. J gave up 4 bases and V 4 bases, and 8 bases lay outside the gene matches. The CDR3 coding sequence is TGTGCCAGCAGCGGACGACTAGCGGAAAGCACCGGGGAGCTGTTTTTT. Protein sequence: CASSGRLAESTGELFF. Together with reference TRBV5-5 and TRBJ2-2, the CDR3 gives the full variable domain: DAGVTQSPTHLIKTRGQQVTLRCSPISGHKSVSWYQQVLGQGPQFIFQYYEKEERGRGNFPDRFSARQFPNYSSELNVNALLLGDSALYLCASSGRLAESTGELFFGEGSRLTVL.

This chain links TRBV7-2 with TRBJ2-7; 13 bases are shared with TRBD2. This CDR3 is built from 16 residues. Germline CDR1 is SGHTA and CDR2 is FQGNSA. V shed 1 base and J 4 bases; nucleotides not matched to a gene: 4. The CDR3 nucleotides are TGTGCCAGCAGCTTAGACTGGACTAGCGGGAGTTACGAGCAGTACTTC. Protein: CASSLDWTSGSYEQYF. The entire variable domain, with the rest obtained from reference TRBV7-2 and TRBJ2-7, is as follows: GAGVSQSPSNKVTEKGKDVELRCDPISGHTALYWYRQSLGQGLEFLIYFQGNSAPDKSGLPSDRFSAERTGGSVSTLTIQRTQQEDSAVYLCASSLDWTSGSYEQYFGPGTRLTVT.

Concerning this clone itself: One end of the junction does not line up with germline, which may come from a read error. V gene TRBV11-1 combines with J gene TRBJ2-7; tentatively, D is TRBD1 (6 bases). This CDR3 is 14 amino acids long. Germline CDR1 and CDR2: SGHAT and FQDESV (reference sequence). DNA for the CDR3: TGTGCCAGCAGCTCAACGGACAGACACTACGAGCAGTGCTTC. It yields the protein CASSSTDRHYEQCF.

This clone was seen only a few times. The V and J genes are TRBV5-6 and TRBJ2-5, with unresolved D. CDR3 size: 16 residues. With 2 bases removed from V and 0 bases from J, the gap between germline ends came to 14 bases. Germline assignment: CDR1 SGHDT and CDR2 YYEEEE. The CDR3 bases are TGTGCCAGCAGCTTTACTCTAGGCGGTTACCAAGAGACCCAGTACTTC. It specifies CASSFTLGGYQETQYF. Full variable domain (missing parts from reference TRBV5-6 and TRBJ2-5): DAGVTQSPTHLIKTRGQQVTLRCSPKSGHDTVSWYQQALGQGPQFIFQYYEEEERQRGNFPDRFSGHQFPNYSSELNVNALLLGDSALYLCASSFTLGGYQETQYFGPGTRLLVL.

V and J are TRBV19 and TRBJ2-7; 9 bases agree with TRBD1. CDR3 size: 16 residues. Germline assignment: CDR1 LNHDA and CDR2 SQIVND (reference sequence). V lost 4 bases and J lost 2; bases outside the gene matches: 9. The CDR3 reads CASSSNRGLSTYEQYF. The CDR3, as DNA: TGTGCCAGTAGTAGTAACAGGGGGCTATCCACCTACGAGCAGTACTTC.

The V call is TRBV5-1, the J call TRBJ2-1; 15 bases are shared with TRBD2. CDR3 length: 17 amino acids. V trimming: 0 bases; J trimming: 6 bases; junction bases outside the gene matches: 4. Germline lookup yields CDR1 SGHRS and CDR2 YFSETQ. CDR3 sequence reads: CASSLDGTSGRTNEQFF. DNA of the CDR3: TGCGCCAGCAGCTTGGATGGGACTAGCGGGAGGACCAATGAGCAGTTCTTC.

The chain joins TRBV19 to TRBJ2-5, with 8 bases that match TRBD1. After removal of 6 bases from V and 4 bases from J, the junction contained 13 bases not matched to a gene. The CDR3 covers 16 residues. Germline V gene lookup returns CDR1 LNHDA and CDR2 SQIVND (reference sequence). CDR3 bases: TGTGCCAGTAGCCCCCCCCGGGACAGGAGGCGAGAGACCCAGTACTTC. Its protein is CASSPPRDRRRETQYF.

The chain's CDR3 is CASSPSGQTYGYTF. CDR3 bases: TGTGCCAGCAGTCCCTCCGGACAGACTTATGGCTACACCTTC. The chain links TRBV27 to TRBJ1-2, with TRBD1 as a possible D gene (6 bases). The CDR3 runs to 14 residues. CDR1 MNHEY and CDR2 SMNVEV come from the germline V gene (reference sequence). Trimming cost V 5 bases and J 5 bases, with 15 bases left between them.

This sequence joins TRBV5-4 and TRBJ1-2; the match to TRBD1 covers 7 bases. Trimming cost V 0 bases and J 4 bases; bases outside gene matches: 9. The CDR3 sequence is 16 residues long. CDR1 SGHNT and CDR2 YYREEE come from the germline V gene (reference sequence). The CDR3 region has the DNA TGTGCCAGCAGCTTGGGGGAGACAGGGTTTGGCTATGGCTACACCTTC. The encoded protein is CASSLGETGFGYGYTF.

V usage is TRBV4-3 and J usage is TRBJ2-1; maybe TRBD2 (6 bases). This CDR3 contains 15 residues. V lost 1 base, J lost 5 bases, and 12 bases lay in between. The V gene's germline CDR1 is LGHNA and CDR2 YSLEER. The CDR3 loop reads CASSQGTGSNNEQFF. The CDR3 DNA follows: TGCGCCAGCAGCCAAGGTACCGGGAGCAACAATGAGCAGTTCTTC.

The rearrangement uses TRBV7-2 and TRBJ2-3; 11 nucleotides align to TRBD2. The CDR3 spans 17 residues. Looked up from germline, CDR1 is SGHTA and CDR2 is FQGNSA. V lost 1 base, J lost 3 bases, and 6 bases stayed unmatched. The CDR3 sequence: CASSLVGTSGSTDTQYF. CDR3 DNA: TGTGCCAGCAGCTTAGTAGGTACTAGCGGGAGTACAGATACGCAGTATTTT.

This clone showed up just a few times. CDR3 in amino acids: CASSLRMREKLFF. CDR3 DNA sequence: TGTGCCAGCAGCCTCCGAATGAGGGAAAAACTGTTTTTT. The chain links TRBV14 to TRBJ1-4; D is ambiguous. Germline V CDR1 and CDR2: SGHDN, FVKESK. This CDR3 has 13 amino acids. Trimming stripped 4 bases from V and 8 bases from J, with 11 bases between. Full variable domain (outside the CDR3, taken from reference TRBV14 and TRBJ1-4): EAGVTQFPSHSVIEKGQTVTLRCDPISGHDNLYWYRRVMGKEIKFLLHFVKESKQDESGMPNNRFLAERTGGTYSTLKVQPAELEDSGVYFCASSLRMREKLFFGSGTQLSVL.

On this clone: The sample carries other DNA sequences with the same CDR3. The chain combines TRBV28 with TRBJ1-2; D is uncertain. Trimming cost V 3 bases and J 2 bases, with 10 bases left between them. The CDR3 spans 14 residues. Per germline, CDR1 MDHEN and CDR2 SYDVKM. In DNA form, the CDR3 reads TGTGCCAGCAGTTTGGGTGCAGGAAACTATGGCTACACCTTC. Amino acids: CASSLGAGNYGYTF.

V gene TRBV7-9 combines with J gene TRBJ2-1; D is perhaps TRBD1 (5 bases). Germline CDR1 SEHNR, CDR2 FQNEAQ (reference sequence). The V end was cut by 4 bases, the J end by 7 bases, with 14 bases between. The CDR3 is made up of 14 amino acids. CDR3 protein: CASSSRQPDNEQFF. CDR3 nucleotide sequence: TGTGCCAGCAGCTCCAGACAGCCGGATAATGAGCAGTTCTTC.

This clone came up once. The chain recombines TRBV10-1 with TRBJ2-1; TRBD2 matches at 10 bases. Looked up from germline, CDR1 is WNHNN and CDR2 is SYGVQD (reference sequence). V shed 3 bases and J 7 bases; nucleotides not matched to a gene: 9. This CDR3 is built from 16 residues. CDR3 nucleotides: TGCGCCAGCAGTGAAGGTCTAGCGGGAGTAAAAAATGAGCAGTTCTTC. The encoded protein is CASSEGLAGVKNEQFF.

The rearrangement uses TRBV30 and TRBJ2-2, with D unclear. The length of the CDR3 is 12 residues. Germline values: CDR1 GTSNPN, CDR2 SVGIG (reference sequence). Trimming took off 0 bases at V and 7 bases at J, with 6 bases between the two ends. The CDR3 loop reads CAWSVRVGELFF. In DNA, the CDR3 is TGTGCCTGGAGTGTACGGGTCGGGGAGCTGTTTTTT.

The chain employs TRBV4-1 and TRBJ2-1; the D gene is possibly TRBD1 (6 bases). Trimming took off 5 bases at V and 4 bases at J, with 15 bases between the two ends. Germline V gives CDR1 MGHRA, CDR2 YSYEKL. The CDR3 is 15 residues long. The CDR3: CASSSSVGQYNEQFF. The CDR3 DNA reads TGCGCCAGCAGCTCGAGCGTAGGACAGTACAATGAGCAGTTCTTC.

V gene TRBV27 combines with J gene TRBJ1-1; TRBD1 is a possible D gene (6 bases). V was shortened by 0 bases and J by 5 bases, with 7 bases between the two germline ends. This CDR3 has 13 residues. Looked up from germline, CDR1 is MNHEY and CDR2 is SMNVEV (reference sequence). The CDR3 reads CASSLSDRTEAFF. CDR3 nucleotides: TGTGCCAGCAGTTTATCGGACAGAACTGAAGCTTTCTTT.

The V and J genes are TRBV2 and TRBJ2-3, with 15 bases fitting TRBD2. V shed 4 bases and J 6 bases; nucleotides not matched to a gene: 5. The CDR3 has 16 amino acids. Germline loops: CDR1 SNHLY, CDR2 FYNNEI. The CDR3 reads CASSGTSGRVSDTQYF. The CDR3, as DNA: TGTGCCAGCAGTGGGACTAGCGGGAGGGTTTCCGATACGCAGTATTTT. The full variable domain, in which reference TRBV2 and TRBJ2-3 provide the parts outside the CDR3, is EPEVTQTPSHQVTQMGQEVILRCVPISNHLYFYWYRQILGQKVEFLVSFYNNEISEKSEIFDDQFSVERPDGSNFTLKIRSTKLEDSAMYFCASSGTSGRVSDTQYFGPGTRLTVL.

This clone was recorded a few times. V is TRBV2 and J is TRBJ1-2; D remains ambiguous. CDR1 SNHLY and CDR2 FYNNEI come from the germline V gene. This CDR3 has 12 amino acids. Trimming took off 7 bases at V and 3 bases at J, with 9 bases between the two ends. In DNA form, the CDR3 reads TGTGCCAGCAAGGGAGACTACTATGGCTACACCTTC. Protein: CASKGDYYGYTF. Filled out from reference TRBV2 and TRBJ1-2, the complete variable domain reads EPEVTQTPSHQVTQMGQEVILRCVPISNHLYFYWYRQILGQKVEFLVSFYNNEISEKSEIFDDQFSVERPDGSNFTLKIRSTKLEDSAMYFCASKGDYYGYTFGSGTRLTVV.

This clone appeared once. This chain connects TRBV2 to TRBJ1-5, with TRBD1 as a possible D gene (5 bases). Germline-derived CDR1 and CDR2 are SNHLY and FYNNEI. CDR3 length: 13 residues. The ends were cut back, 3 bases at V and 7 bases at J, with 10 bases in the middle. The CDR3 sequence is CASSEWRGQPQHF. The CDR3, as DNA: TGTGCCAGCAGTGAGTGGAGGGGCCAGCCCCAGCATTTT.

This rearrangement joins TRBV12-5 to TRBJ2-7; D is undetermined. The CDR3 contains 14 residues. The V gene lost 1 base and the J gene lost 1 base, with 8 bases spanning the gap. Germline-derived CDR1 and CDR2 are LGHNT and FRNRAP. CDR3 coding DNA: TGTGCTAGTGGTTTGGGGTCAGATTCCTACGAGCAGTACTTC. Translation: CASGLGSDSYEQYF.

J is TRBJ2-7 and V is TRBV2, with TRBD1 identical over 9 bases. The CDR3 has 14 residues. Germline lookup yields CDR1 SNHLY and CDR2 FYNNEI. The trim removed 5 bases at V and 0 bases at J, leaving 2 bases unmatched. The CDR3 reads CASSLDRGSYEQYF. The CDR3 nucleotides read TGTGCCAGCAGTCTGGACAGGGGCTCCTACGAGCAGTACTTC.